This TCR beta chain was identified in a study of blood T cell repertoires in COVID-19. Produced via immunoSEQ multiplex PCR; TCRdb's table is partial and in-frame only. This table has 400,000 to 450,000 clones, more than 80% appearing once. V was pared by 3 bases and J by 1 base, with 17 bases between. The CDR3 consists of 16 residues. Germline CDR1 and CDR2: SGHRS and YFSETQ. Recovery meant two consecutive negative NP/OP PCR tests, professional clearance, or resolved symptoms. Sample: PBMCs or T cells enriched from blood (not recorded which). The sequence was obtained from a man in his thirties or forties who had recovered from COVID-19. V and J are TRBV5-1 and TRBJ2-7, with TRBD1 as a possible D gene (6 bases). The CDR3 sequence is CASSSPSDRNSYEQYF. The CDR3 coding sequence is TGCGCCAGCAGCTCCCCCTCCGACAGGAATTCCTACGAGCAGTACTTC. Combining the CDR3 with reference TRBV5-1 and TRBJ2-7 gives the whole variable domain KAGVTQTPRYLIKTRGQQVTLSCSPISGHRSVSWYQQTPGQGLQFLFEYFSETQRNKGNFPGRFSGRQFSNSRSEMNVSTLELGDSALYLCASSSPSDRNSYEQYFGPGTRLTVT.